This T cell receptor beta chain was sequenced for a study of T cell repertoires in cytomegalovirus infection. Study results and limitations: HLA-C-restricted CMV-specific TCR beta clonotypes were dominant in the ex vivo response.

TCRdb re-analysed the reads in MiXCR, keeping a single row per CDR3 protein. This sample carries about 360,000 distinct CDR3 sequences, 15% to 20% of them seen once, and the ten largest clones take around 9.3%. A word on this clonotype: Its cognate antigen is unknown.

V lost 5 bases and J lost 5; bases outside the gene matches: 8. The length of the CDR3 is 16 residues. Germline loops: CDR1 LNHDA, CDR2 SQIVND (reference sequence). The TCR was taken from a human donor in good health (CMV status not recorded). Some clones in this sample may be carry-over from other donors' samples. V usage is TRBV19 and J usage is TRBJ2-2; 10 bases match TRBD2. The sequencing input was PBMCs. This chain's CDR3 is CASSPLAGVETGELFF. CDR3 nucleotides: TGTGCCAGTAGTCCCCTAGCGGGAGTTGAAACCGGGGAGCTGTTTTTT. Full variable domain (remainder filled in from reference TRBV19 and TRBJ2-2): DGGITQSPKYLFRKEGQNVTLSCEQNLNHDAMYWYRQDPGQGLRLIYYSQIVNDFQKGDIAEGYSVSREKKESFPLTVTSAQKNPTAFYLCASSPLAGVETGELFFGEGSRLTVL.